These T cell receptor beta chains were read from a single sample in a study of cytomegalovirus exposure and HLA in healthy donors. The table came from immunoSEQ multiplex PCR; TCRdb's copy has only in-frame clones and leaves some out. The sample has 200,000 to 300,000 clones; approximately 84% are singletons. The sample taken for sequencing was PBMCs. All receptors derive from a woman aged 40 to 50 in good health and CMV-seropositive. Each CDR3 is given with its conserved first and last residue. A D gene is named only where the DNA matches it firmly. Part of the rows lack a size; the others show once, few, many or a class for expanded clones.

D	V	size	J	DNA	CDR3
-	TRBV19	once	TRBJ1-2	TGTGCCAGTAGTATAGATGCCCTTGGGGGGGCCTATGGCTACACCTTC	CASSIDALGGAYGYTF
TRBD2	TRBV9	few	TRBJ2-3	TGTGCCAGCAGCGTAGAGGTAGCGGGATGGGGAGATACGCAGTATTTT	CASSVEVAGWGDTQYF
TRBD1	TRBV30	-	TRBJ2-5	TGTGCCTGGGGGACAGGGCAAGAGGCCCAGTACTTC	CAWGTGQEAQYF
-	TRBV18	-	TRBJ2-2	TGTGCCAGCTCACCACGAAGCGGAGGACCGGGCACCGGGGAGCTGTTTTTT	CASSPRSGGPGTGELFF
TRBD2	TRBV4-2	-	TRBJ2-5	TGTGCCAGCAGCCAAGAAATAGCGGGAGTCATAGAGACCCAGTACTTC	CASSQEIAGVIETQYF
TRBD1	TRBV11-3	-	TRBJ1-1	TGTGCCAGCAGCTTAGATAACACAGGGGACTTTGAAGCTTTCTTT	CASSLDNTGDFEAFF
-	TRBV7-8	-	TRBJ1-2	TGTGCCAGCAGCCCCGGGGAGCGCTACACCTTC	CASSPGERYTF
-	TRBV18	-	TRBJ2-3	TGTGCCAGCTCACCTCGGACTACGAGCACAGATACGCAGTATTTT	CASSPRTTSTDTQYF
-	TRBV28	-	TRBJ2-3	TGTGCCAGCAGTCCCCCAGTGGTCGCAGATACGCAGTATTTT	CASSPPVVADTQYF
TRBD1	TRBV2	-	TRBJ2-3	TGTGCCAGCCGGGGGACAGGGGAGGATACGCAGTATTTT	CASRGTGEDTQYF
-	TRBV7-2	-	TRBJ2-7	TGTGCCAGCAGCTGGGAGTCCTACGAGCAGTACTTC	CASSWESYEQYF
-	TRBV6-1	once	TRBJ1-1	TGTGCCAGCAGTGAACAGTACATCACAGCGGGCACTGAAGCTTTCTTT	CASSEQYITAGTEAFF
-	TRBV2	-	TRBJ2-7	TGTGCCAGCAGTGAAGAGTGGGACTCGAATACCTACGATTTGTGGGAGCAGTACTTC	CASSEEWDSNTYDLWEQYF
TRBD2	TRBV5-1	-	TRBJ2-7	TGCGCCAGCAGCTTACCCTCTAGCGGGAGACACGAGCAGTACTTC	CASSLPSSGRHEQYF
TRBD1	TRBV23-1	-	TRBJ2-5	TGCGCCAGCAGTCAGCCGGGACAGGGGGAGTCCCAGTACTTC	CASSQPGQGESQYF
-	TRBV12-5	-	TRBJ2-6	TGTGCTAGTGGTTTGGGAGGGACTCTCTCTGGGGCCAACGTCCTGACTTTC	CASGLGGTLSGANVLTF
-	TRBV5-1	-	TRBJ1-2	TGCGCCAGCAGCTTCCAGGGTGACTATGGCTACACCTTC	CASSFQGDYGYTF
-	TRBV6-5	few	TRBJ1-4	TGTGCCAGCAGCCGAGGCGGAGGTGGAGAAAAACTGTTTTTT	CASSRGGGGEKLFF
-	TRBV18	-	TRBJ2-1	TGTGCCAGCTCACCACAGCAGGGGACCTACAATGAGCAGTTCTTC	CASSPQQGTYNEQFF
-	TRBV6-1	once	TRBJ1-4	TGTGCCAGCAGGACGGGACACAGAAATGAAAAACTGTTTTTT	CASRTGHRNEKLFF
-	TRBV10-3	-	TRBJ2-7	TGTGCCATCAGTGGGGGGGGCAGCCCCTACGAGCAGTACTTC	CAISGGGSPYEQYF
-	TRBV30	-	TRBJ2-1	TGTGCCTGGAGTGTACAGAGCTCCTACAATGAGCAGTTCTTC	CAWSVQSSYNEQFF
-	TRBV12-5	-	TRBJ1-5	TGTGCTAGTGGTTTGGGAGGAGGGGTCGGGCAGCCCCAGCATTTT	CASGLGGGVGQPQHF
-	TRBV28	-	TRBJ2-7	TGTGCCAGCAGTTTGCAGGTTGCACTAGGCGAGCAGTACTTC	CASSLQVALGEQYF
TRBD1	TRBV28	-	TRBJ2-1	TGTGCCAGCAGTGACACAGGGGACAATGAGCAGTTCTTC	CASSDTGDNEQFF
-	TRBV19	-	TRBJ1-2	TGTGCCAGTAGTACGGGGCCGACAGGTAACTATGGCTACACCTTC	CASSTGPTGNYGYTF
TRBD1	TRBV7-9	-	TRBJ1-6	TGTGCCAGCAGCTCTCGGACAGGGGGCGATTCACCCCTCCACTTT	CASSSRTGGDSPLHF
TRBD1	TRBV13	-	TRBJ2-7	TGTGCCAGCAGCTTAGGCCTCATGGGGACAGACTTTTACGAGCAGTCCTTC	CASSLGLMGTDFYEQSF
-	TRBV7-9	once	TRBJ2-2	TGTGCCAGCAGCCGTAGTCGGGACACGAACACCGGGGAGCTGTTTTTT	CASSRSRDTNTGELFF
-	TRBV9	-	TRBJ2-2	TGTGCCAGCGAGCGGCAGTACACCGGGGAGCTGTTTTTT	CASERQYTGELFF
-	TRBV19	-	TRBJ1-2	TGTGCCAGTTGGCCAGGCCTTAACTATGGCTACACCTTC	CASWPGLNYGYTF
-	TRBV20-1	-	TRBJ2-7	TGCAGTGCTAGTCCGTACGAGCAGTACTTC	CSASPYEQYF
-	TRBV11-2	-	TRBJ1-3	TGTGCCAGCAGCTTGCGCCCCAAGACAGACAGCAGCTCTGGAAACACCATATATTTT	CASSLRPKTDSSSGNTIYF
TRBD2	TRBV30	-	TRBJ2-2	TGTGCCTGGAGAACTAGCGGGGCCAGAGCGAACACCGGGGAGCTGTTTTTT	CAWRTSGARANTGELFF
-	TRBV28	-	TRBJ1-1	TGTGCCAGCAGGCCCACAAGGAACACTGAAGCTTTCTTT	CASRPTRNTEAFF
-	TRBV10-3	-	TRBJ2-3	TGTGCCATCAGTACCCCGGGAGCAGGGACAGATACGCAGTATTTT	CAISTPGAGTDTQYF
-	TRBV2	-	TRBJ2-1	TGTGCCAGCACAGCGGCTATTTTCACTGAGCAGTTCTTC	CASTAAIFTEQFF
TRBD1	TRBV7-9	few	TRBJ1-2	TGTGCCAGCAGGGAACAGGGGGTCTATGGCTACACCTTC	CASREQGVYGYTF
TRBD1	TRBV28	-	TRBJ2-5	TGTGCCAGCAGTAGACCGGGACAGCAAGAGACCCAGTACTTC	CASSRPGQQETQYF
-	TRBV29-1	-	TRBJ2-5	TGCAGCGCCCTTACTACCGCGGCAGAGACCCAGTACTTC	CSALTTAAETQYF
TRBD1	TRBV4-3	once	TRBJ2-7	TGCGCCAGCAGCCAAGATGGCAGGGGGACCTACGAGCAGTACTTC	CASSQDGRGTYEQYF
-	TRBV19	-	TRBJ2-7	TGTGCCAGTAGTTGGCGGTTAACGCCCTACGAGCAGTACTTC	CASSWRLTPYEQYF
TRBD1	TRBV28	-	TRBJ1-2	TGTGCCAGCAGTTCAGGGGGCAGTGGCTACACCTTC	CASSSGGSGYTF
-	TRBV5-8	once	TRBJ2-5	TGTGCCAGCAACCTGGGGGGGGCGAGGCAAGAGACCCAGTACTTC	CASNLGGARQETQYF
-	TRBV6-5	-	TRBJ2-2	TGTGCCAGCAGTTCCGGGGGCACCGGGGAGCTGTTTTTT	CASSSGGTGELFF
-	TRBV5-4	few	TRBJ2-7	TGTGCCAGCAGCTCCTACATCGGAGACTACGAGCAGTACTTC	CASSSYIGDYEQYF
-	TRBV7-9	-	TRBJ1-6	TGTGCCAGCAGCTTAGGGCATTCGTTACACTTT	CASSLGHSLHF
-	TRBV2	-	TRBJ1-6	TGTGCCAGCAGCGCCAACTCCCTTAGGAGTTCACCCCTCCACTTT	CASSANSLRSSPLHF
TRBD1	TRBV5-6	few	TRBJ2-7	TGTGCCAGCAGCTTGGCCGGGACAGGAACCTACGAGCAGTACTTC	CASSLAGTGTYEQYF
-	TRBV27	-	TRBJ1-1	TGTGCCAGCAGTCCCGCCAGTGTCAACACTGAAGCTTTCTTT	CASSPASVNTEAFF
TRBD2	TRBV18	-	TRBJ2-1	TGTGCCAGCTCATTACTCGGGAGGTTCGCCTACAATGAGCAGTTCTTC	CASSLLGRFAYNEQFF
-	TRBV11-2	-	TRBJ2-7	TGTGCCAGCAGCTTAGGGGCTAGCGCAACCTACGAGCAGTACTTC	CASSLGASATYEQYF